The next 5 T cell receptor beta chains were all read from a single sample in a study of tumor-infiltrating lymphocytes in localized non-small cell lung cancer. Clones were read by immunoSEQ multiplex PCR, and TCRdb kept only the in-frame ones, dropping some. The table lists about 9,300 clones, 70% to 80% of them singletons. What was sequenced was uninvolved lung tissue not adjacent to the tumor. Receptors originate from a human donor with non-small cell lung cancer.

The rearrangement links TRBV6-6 to TRBJ2-3; possibly TRBD2 for D (5 bases). The CDR3 runs to 13 residues. Germline CDR1 MNHNY, CDR2 SVGAGI (reference sequence). Trimming stripped 7 bases from V and 0 bases from J, with 8 bases between. The CDR3 reads CASTGSSTDTQYF. The CDR3 region has the DNA TGTGCCAGCACGGGGAGCAGCACAGATACGCAGTATTTT.

The J gene is TRBJ2-6, the V gene TRBV5-1; no clear D. The CDR3 is 16 residues long. Germline CDR1 SGHRS, CDR2 YFSETQ. The V and J ends lost 4 bases and 0 bases respectively, with 11 bases between them. The CDR3, as DNA: TGCGCCAGCAGCACCCTTCCGAACTCTGGGGCCAACGTCCTGACTTTC. Its translation: CASSTLPNSGANVLTF. Combining the CDR3 with reference TRBV5-1 and TRBJ2-6 gives the whole variable domain KAGVTQTPRYLIKTRGQQVTLSCSPISGHRSVSWYQQTPGQGLQFLFEYFSETQRNKGNFPGRFSGRQFSNSRSEMNVSTLELGDSALYLCASSTLPNSGANVLTFGAGSRLTVL.

The chain couples TRBV6-1 to TRBJ2-7; D not certain. The CDR3 consists of 16 residues. Germline V gene sequence: CDR1 MNHNS, CDR2 SASEGT. Trimming removed 3 bases at V and 2 bases at J, with 17 bases between. The chain's CDR3 is CASSDRTVSFTYEQYF. Here the CDR3 DNA reads TGTGCCAGCAGTGACCGGACGGTCAGTTTTACCTACGAGCAGTACTTC.

This chain connects TRBV2 to TRBJ2-7; D gene ambiguous. V was cut by 7 bases and J by 1 base, with 11 bases left in between. The CDR3 length is 13 residues. Germline CDR1 reads SNHLY; CDR2 reads FYNNEI. CDR3 bases: TGTGCCAGCAAAAGGGCCGGATCCTACGAGCAGTACTTC. Its protein is CASKRAGSYEQYF.

The chain uses TRBV19 and TRBJ2-5, with TRBD1 identical over 11 bases. The V and J ends lost 4 bases and 5 bases, in that order; junction bases with no gene match: 12. This CDR3 is built from 17 residues. Germline V gives CDR1 LNHDA, CDR2 SQIVND (reference sequence). The CDR3 loop reads CASSTLPGQGAGETQYF. CDR3 DNA: TGTGCCAGTAGTACCCTCCCCGGACAGGGGGCCGGGGAGACCCAGTACTTC.